This entry features one T cell receptor (beta chain) sequence. This specimen belongs to a study of blood T cell repertoires in COVID-19. In the study overall: Acute and convalescent COVID-19 specimens originated in the United States, Italy and Spain. From T cells, B-cell-depleted T cells, or PBMCs came the material, which was cDNA or gDNA.

In the source study's methods: Quantification of nucleated cells was approximated via reference gene primer amplification. The data were produced by immunoSEQ multiplex PCR, yet TCRdb's version contains in-frame clones alone and is incomplete. For V, J and clone size, that table is used; D and trimming come from the DNA. The top ten clones hold approximately 20% of a sample with some 37,000 clones, around 83% of them seen once. Losses at the gene ends were 4 bases for V and 1 base for J; bases not matched to a gene: 4. CDR1 and CDR2 (germline): SGHVS, FQNEAQ. The CDR3 runs 14 residues. This sequence joins TRBV7-8 and TRBJ2-7; 7 bases are shared with TRBD1. The clonotype originates from a man aged 50 to 59 in a cohort sampled during active COVID-19. The specimen sequenced was peripheral blood. The CDR3 nucleotides are TGTGCCAGCAGCTCCTGGGACAGTTCCTACGAGCAGTACTTC. Encoded protein: CASSSWDSSYEQYF. Together with reference TRBV7-8 and TRBJ2-7, the CDR3 gives the full variable domain: GAGVSQSPRYKVAKRGQDVALRCDPISGHVSLFWYQQALGQGPEFLTYFQNEAQLDKSGLPSDRFFAERPEGSVSTLKIQRTQQEDSAVYLCASSSWDSSYEQYFGPGTRLTVT.